The 3 T cell receptor beta chains reported below all come from one sample, sequenced in a study of vaccination and CD4 T cells after COVID-19. These receptors' targets are unknown. Noted treatment: 10-day PBMC culture with coronavirus spike peptide pools or control peptides (ViraFEST assay). Sequencing of cultured CD4+ T cell DNA used the Oncomine TCR Beta short-read assay. MiXCR, run by TCRdb on the PCR reads, gives a single entry per CDR3 protein. The sample consists of approximately 15,000 distinct CDR3 sequences, about two fifths of them appearing once. The material sequenced was CD4+ T cells from blood, cultured in vitro, taken before SARS-CoV-2 vaccination. These receptors were collected from a human donor who had recovered from COVID-19.

This clonotype was seen a handful of times. V and J are TRBV19 and TRBJ1-1; possible D gene TRBD1, 6 bases. V lost 4 bases and J 1 base, leaving 10 bases between the germline ends. This CDR3 has 14 residues. CDR1 is LNHDA and CDR2 is SQIVND in the germline V gene (reference sequence). This chain's CDR3 is CASSTGGPNTEAFF. The CDR3 DNA sequence: TGTGCCAGTAGTACTGGGGGGCCGAACACTGAAGCTTTCTTT.

V and J are TRBV5-8 and TRBJ1-1; D ambiguous. In germline, CDR1 is SGHTS, CDR2 YDEGEE. Trimming cost V 2 bases and J 0 bases, with 11 bases left between them. The CDR3 loop spans 15 amino acids. The CDR3 coding sequence is TGTGCCAGCAGCTTCGAGTTTCGGTTGAACACTGAAGCTTTCTTT. Translation gives CASSFEFRLNTEAFF. Full variable domain (outside the CDR3, taken from reference TRBV5-8 and TRBJ1-1): EAGVTQSPTHLIKTRGQQATLRCSPISGHTSVYWYQQALGLGLQFLLWYDEGEERNRGNFPPRFSGRQFPNYSSELNVNALELEDSALYLCASSFEFRLNTEAFFGQGTRLTVV.

This clonotype showed up just a few times. The chain couples TRBV7-9 to TRBJ1-5; perhaps TRBD1 as D (5 bases). This CDR3 spans 14 amino acids. Germline loops: CDR1 SEHNR, CDR2 FQNEAQ (reference sequence). Trimming left V 5 bases short and J 3 bases short, with 11 bases between. The CDR3 loop is CASSADSPNQPQHF. The CDR3, as DNA: TGTGCCAGCAGCGCTGACAGCCCCAATCAGCCCCAGCATTTT.